Presented here are 21 T cell receptor beta chains from one specimen sequenced in a study of OX40 agonist ivuxolimab in advanced cancers. Method: immunoSEQ multiplex PCR; TCRdb's copy keeps in-frame clones and lacks some. Of over 30,000 clones listed, approximately 86% are singletons. Sequenced here: CD4+ or CD8+ T cells sorted from blood, sampled in a trial of the OX40 agonist ivuxolimab. These receptors all stem from an adult with an advanced solid tumor such as melanoma, head and neck, liver or kidney cancer.

This chain uses TRBV7-6 with TRBJ2-2, with a possible D match to TRBD1 (6 bases). There are 15 residues in the CDR3. The germline V gene has CDR1 SGHVS and CDR2 FNYEAQ. The V end lost 3 bases, the J end lost 4 bases, and 12 bases lay between the germline ends. CDR3 amino acids: CASSFGQPPTGELFF. In DNA, the CDR3 is TGTGCCAGCAGCTTTGGACAGCCTCCCACCGGGGAGCTGTTTTTT.

The table lists this clone with a count of one. At one boundary the junction diverges from the germline segment, which might be a read error. J is TRBJ1-1 and V is TRBV7-9; TRBD1 aligns across 8 bases. The CDR3 runs 11 residues. CDR1 and CDR2 (germline): SEHNR, FQNEAQ (reference sequence). CDR3 DNA: TGTGCCAGCAGCTTTGGCAGGGGGCTTACCTTT. Protein product: CASSFGRGLTF.

V usage is TRBV5-4 and J usage is TRBJ2-5; possibly TRBD1 for D (5 bases). Trimming pared 4 bases from V and 4 bases from J, leaving 17 bases between. Germline V gene data show CDR1 as SGHNT and CDR2 as YYREEE (reference sequence). The CDR3 totals 15 residues. DNA for the CDR3: TGTGCCAGCAGCCCCTCCAGACAGCGCCCAGAGACCCAGTACTTC. Protein sequence: CASSPSRQRPETQYF. Together with reference TRBV5-4 and TRBJ2-5, the CDR3 gives the full variable domain: ETGVTQSPTHLIKTRGQQVTLRCSSQSGHNTVSWYQQALGQGPQFIFQYYREEENGRGNFPPRFSGLQFPNYSSELNVNALELDDSALYLCASSPSRQRPETQYFGPGTRLLVL.

The chain links TRBV6-6 to TRBJ2-1, with 8 bases aligning to TRBD2. Germline CDR1 MNHNY, CDR2 SVGAGI (reference sequence). CDR3 size: 16 residues. The V segment lost 2 bases and the J segment 7 bases; nucleotides outside the gene matches: 10. Written as DNA, the CDR3 is TGTGCCAGCAGTTACGGGGGGGCGGGGGGCGAGAATGAGCAGTTCTTC. This encodes CASSYGGAGGENEQFF.

This sequence joins TRBV19 and TRBJ2-4; TRBD1 agrees at 9 bases. Germline-derived CDR1 and CDR2 are LNHDA and SQIVND (reference sequence). This CDR3 contains 14 residues. The ends lost 11 bases at V and 6 bases at J; junction bases unmatched: 11. This CDR3 is CAAGTGKGGNIQYF. The DNA of the CDR3 is TGTGCCGCCGGGACAGGGAAAGGTGGAAACATTCAGTACTTC.

This clone appeared once. V gene TRBV6-5 combines with J gene TRBJ2-2; D call uncertain. V was trimmed by 0 bases and J by 1 base, leaving 3 bases between them. The CDR3 runs to 14 residues. CDR1 is MNHEY and CDR2 is SVGAGI in the germline V gene. CDR3: CASSYSWNTGELFF. DNA of the CDR3: TGTGCCAGCAGTTACTCGTGGAACACCGGGGAGCTGTTTTTT.

About this clone itself: Other nucleotide sequences in the sample specify the same CDR3. The rearrangement uses TRBV14 and TRBJ1-6, with D possibly matching TRBD1 (5 bases). V was pared by 3 bases and J by 4 bases, with 7 bases between. This CDR3 region has 14 residues. Germline V gives CDR1 SGHDN, CDR2 FVKESK. The CDR3 here is CASSQGRYNSPLHF. The DNA of the CDR3 is TGTGCCAGCAGCCAGGGACGTTATAATTCACCCCTCCACTTT.

This chain connects TRBV9 to TRBJ1-6; 7 bases fit TRBD1. This CDR3 spans 17 amino acids. CDR1 and CDR2 from the germline V gene are SGDLS and YYNGEE. V lost 0 bases to trimming and J lost 3 bases; unmatched junction nucleotides: 6. CDR3 coding DNA: TGTGCCAGCAGCGTAGAGGGGGCATTCGGCTATAATTCACCCCTCCACTTT. This gives the protein CASSVEGAFGYNSPLHF.

The genes are TRBV20-1 and TRBJ2-1; unclear D gene. Per the germline V gene, CDR1 is DFQATT and CDR2 is SNEGSKA (reference sequence). V lost 7 bases and J lost 9, with 7 bases in between. This CDR3 has 9 residues. CDR3 DNA: TGCAGTGTTGGAACTGAGCAGTTCTTC. Translating gives CSVGTEQFF.

The chain carries TRBV7-2 and TRBJ1-5, with D possibly matching TRBD1 (6 bases). V dropped 2 bases and J dropped 2 bases, with 19 bases sitting between them. This CDR3 region has 18 residues. Germline CDR1 reads SGHTA; CDR2 reads FQGNSA. CDR3 nucleotide sequence: TGTGCCAGCAGCTTAATATCGACAGGCCCCGGGGGCAATCAGCCCCAGCATTTT. Its protein is CASSLISTGPGGNQPQHF.

J is TRBJ1-2 and V is TRBV5-6; 10 bases fit TRBD1. CDR3 length equals 15 residues. CDR1 is SGHDT and CDR2 is YYEEEE in the germline V gene. V lost 4 bases, J lost 1 base, and 4 bases stayed unmatched. CDR3 coding DNA: TGTGCCAGCAGCATTGGGACAGGGGTTAACTATGGCTACACCTTC. As protein: CASSIGTGVNYGYTF.

The chain combines TRBV19 with TRBJ2-1; no firm D call. Trimming cost V 3 bases and J 10 bases, with 13 bases left between them. The CDR3 has 13 residues. Germline V gene sequence: CDR1 LNHDA, CDR2 SQIVND (reference sequence). CDR3 sequence reads: CASSMGSLGEQFF. CDR3 nucleotide sequence: TGTGCCAGTAGTATGGGATCCCTAGGGGAGCAGTTCTTC.

Only a few counts were recorded for this clone. The chain couples TRBV5-4 to TRBJ1-1, with a possible D match to TRBD1 (5 bases). The CDR3 has 12 residues. Germline assignment: CDR1 SGHNT and CDR2 YYREEE (reference sequence). Trimming stripped 2 bases from V and 11 bases from J, with 13 bases between. CDR3 nucleotide sequence: TGTGCCAGCAGCTTTGGTCCGGGGGAGGCTTTCTTT. It translates to CASSFGPGEAFF.

The chain combines TRBV5-1 with TRBJ1-2; 7 nucleotides line up with TRBD1. The CDR3 extends over 14 amino acids. V trimming: 4 bases; J trimming: 2 bases; junction bases outside the gene matches: 5. In germline, CDR1 is SGHRS, CDR2 YFSETQ. The CDR3 region has the DNA TGCGCCAGCAGCCCCGGGACAGTCAACTATGGCTACACCTTC. This translates into CASSPGTVNYGYTF.

The V and J genes are TRBV5-4 and TRBJ1-6; possibly TRBD1 for D (6 bases). Deletions cut 0 bases from V and 10 bases from J, with 14 bases between. The CDR3 runs 15 residues. The germline CDR1 and CDR2 sequences are SGHNT and YYREEE (reference sequence). CDR3 bases: TGTGCCAGCAGCTTGGGCCCAGGGGTGAGGTCACCCCTCCACTTT. Its protein product is CASSLGPGVRSPLHF.

The chain joins TRBV2 to TRBJ1-5; no clear D gene. V shed 3 bases and J shed 11 bases, with 20 bases lying between them. The CDR3 sequence is 15 residues long. CDR1 is SNHLY and CDR2 is FYNNEI in the germline V gene. In DNA form, the CDR3 reads TGTGCCAGCAGTGATTCATGGGTGGGCCTGATGGCCCAGCATTTT. It is translated as CASSDSWVGLMAQHF. The variable domain in full, with the rest retrieved from reference TRBV2 and TRBJ1-5, is EPEVTQTPSHQVTQMGQEVILRCVPISNHLYFYWYRQILGQKVEFLVSFYNNEISEKSEIFDDQFSVERPDGSNFTLKIRSTKLEDSAMYFCASSDSWVGLMAQHFGDGTRLSIL.

The chain carries TRBV5-1 and TRBJ2-2; tentatively, D is TRBD1 (5 bases). Per germline, CDR1 SGHRS and CDR2 YFSETQ. The CDR3 is made up of 15 amino acids. The ends were cut back, 3 bases at V and 0 bases at J, with 9 bases in the middle. CDR3 coding DNA: TGCGCCAGCAGCTATACAGGCGCGAACACCGGGGAGCTGTTTTTT. It codes for CASSYTGANTGELFF.

Only a few counts were recorded for this clone. The chain is built from TRBV5-6 and TRBJ1-6; possible D gene TRBD1, 5 bases. Germline V lookup: CDR1 SGHDT, CDR2 YYEEEE. The CDR3 is 15 residues long. Trimming took 1 base from V and 7 from J, leaving 12 bases between them. CDR3 residues: CASSLSGGWNSPLHF. CDR3 nucleotides: TGTGCCAGCAGCTTGAGTGGGGGTTGGAATTCACCCCTCCACTTT.

This rearrangement joins TRBV7-2 to TRBJ2-3, with D hard to call. Between the trimmed V and J ends, which lost 5 bases and 3 bases, there was a span of 6 bases. CDR1 is SGHTA and CDR2 is FQGNSA in the germline V gene. This CDR3 has 12 amino acids. The CDR3 here is CASSVSTDTQYF. In DNA form, the CDR3 reads TGTGCCAGCAGCGTCTCAACAGATACGCAGTATTTT. The full variable domain, completed using reference TRBV7-2 and TRBJ2-3, is GAGVSQSPSNKVTEKGKDVELRCDPISGHTALYWYRQSLGQGLEFLIYFQGNSAPDKSGLPSDRFSAERTGGSVSTLTIQRTQQEDSAVYLCASSVSTDTQYFGPGTRLTVL.

The sample holds one count of this clone. The V and J genes are TRBV15 and TRBJ1-2, with 7 bases identical to TRBD1. Trimming at V came to 1 base and at J to 7 bases, leaving 9 bases not matched to a gene. Looked up from germline, CDR1 is LNHNV and CDR2 is YYDKDF (reference sequence). The length of the CDR3 is 15 residues. DNA for the CDR3: TGTGCCACCAGCAGAGGTACAGACAGGGCTGCTGGCTACACCTTC. Amino acid sequence: CATSRGTDRAAGYTF.

The chain recombines TRBV28 with TRBJ2-6; 7 positions agree with TRBD1. This CDR3 is built from 18 residues. Germline V gene data show CDR1 as MDHEN and CDR2 as SYDVKM. Germline trimming cut 7 bases from V and 4 bases from J; bases unmatched to any gene: 16. In DNA, the CDR3 is TGTGCCAGCAAACCGGCGGAACAGGGGTTGTACGGGGCCAACGTCCTGACTTTC. It yields the protein CASKPAEQGLYGANVLTF.